One and the same sample provided the 20 T cell receptor beta chains below, sequenced in a study of cytomegalovirus exposure and HLA in healthy donors. Primers for the PCR totalled 60 Vbeta and 13 Jbeta. Some clones are missing from TCRdb's copy, which holds only in-frame ones; the method was immunoSEQ multiplex PCR. Of some 90,000 clones in the sample, 81% were seen once. The sequencing input was PBMCs. The receptors originated from an older woman in good health and CMV-seropositive.

This clone came up once. The chain has TRBV7-9 and TRBJ2-5; 9 bases fit TRBD2. The ends lost 1 base at V and 3 bases at J; junction bases unmatched: 9. CDR1 SEHNR and CDR2 FQNEAQ come from the germline V gene (reference sequence). This CDR3 region has 17 residues. The CDR3 protein is CASSLEVGSGRKETQYF. In DNA form, the CDR3 reads TGTGCCAGCAGCTTAGAAGTGGGTAGCGGGAGAAAAGAGACCCAGTACTTC.

V gene TRBV5-6 combines with J gene TRBJ1-2, with 8 bases aligning to TRBD1. The CDR3 sequence is 14 residues long. Germline values: CDR1 SGHDT, CDR2 YYEEEE. The ends lost 4 bases at V and 7 bases at J; junction bases unmatched: 9. CDR3 sequence reads: CASSLQTGVRGYTF. DNA of the CDR3: TGTGCCAGCAGCCTCCAGACAGGGGTACGTGGCTACACCTTC.

CDR3 sequence: CASSPGGNQPQHF. The CDR3 nucleotides are TGTGCCAGCAGCCCCGGGGGAAATCAGCCCCAGCATTTT. J is TRBJ1-5 and V is TRBV11-2, with D possibly matching TRBD1 (5 bases). The CDR3 totals 13 residues. V dropped 5 bases and J dropped 4 bases, with 9 bases sitting between them. Per germline, CDR1 SGHAT and CDR2 FQNNGV.

V is TRBV7-2 and J is TRBJ2-3; the D gene is possibly TRBD2 (7 bases). This CDR3 has 15 residues. Germline CDR1 is SGHTA and CDR2 is FQGNSA. With 4 bases removed from V and 1 base from J, the gap between germline ends came to 12 bases. In DNA form, the CDR3 reads TGTGCCAGCAGCTACGGGGGGCGCGGCACAGATACGCAGTATTTT. Translated, it gives CASSYGGRGTDTQYF.

The chain carries TRBV4-1 and TRBJ2-3; 11 nucleotides match TRBD2. Germline V CDR1 and CDR2: MGHRA, YSYEKL. The CDR3 is 18 amino acids. V lost 2 bases, J lost 2 bases, and 9 bases stayed unmatched. The CDR3 region is CASSQNSGTSGYTDTQYF. The CDR3 DNA is TGCGCCAGCAGCCAAAATTCTGGGACTAGCGGATACACAGATACGCAGTATTTT.

The chain recombines TRBV30 with TRBJ2-7, with 10 bases aligning to TRBD2. Per the germline V gene, CDR1 is GTSNPN and CDR2 is SVGIG (reference sequence). The V gene end was trimmed by 2 bases and the J gene end by 0 bases; junction bases not matched to a gene: 4. CDR3 length: 15 amino acids. CDR3 region: CAWSTGLAFSYEQYF. The CDR3 coding sequence is TGTGCCTGGAGTACGGGACTAGCGTTCTCCTACGAGCAGTACTTC.

This clone was seen a handful of times. The genes are TRBV6-5 and TRBJ2-7; D uncertain. This CDR3 comprises 15 residues. Germline CDR1 is MNHEY and CDR2 is SVGAGI. Trimming took off 2 bases at V and 3 bases at J, with 14 bases between the two ends. In DNA form, the CDR3 reads TGTGCCAGCAGTTACCTCGGTGGCGGTGGCTACGAGCAGTACTTC. This encodes CASSYLGGGGYEQYF.

This clone has a single count. J is TRBJ2-5 and V is TRBV6-5; D is possibly TRBD1 (6 bases). Per the germline V gene, CDR1 is MNHEY and CDR2 is SVGAGI. The CDR3 consists of 15 residues. The ends were cut back, 4 bases at V and 2 bases at J, with 14 bases in the middle. The CDR3 is CASSSRGTLQETQYF. For the CDR3, the DNA is TGTGCCAGCAGTTCCCGAGGGACATTACAAGAGACCCAGTACTTC.

The rearrangement uses TRBV5-4 and TRBJ2-3; 13 positions agree with TRBD2. V shed 0 bases and J 2 bases; nucleotides not matched to a gene: 3. Germline-derived CDR1 and CDR2 are SGHNT and YYREEE (reference sequence). This CDR3 has 17 residues. Here the CDR3 DNA reads TGTGCCAGCAGCTTGGGGACTAGCGGGAGCTCCACAGATACGCAGTATTTT. Its protein is CASSLGTSGSSTDTQYF.

J is TRBJ2-1 and V is TRBV7-9, with D hard to call. Per germline, CDR1 SEHNR and CDR2 FQNEAQ (reference sequence). CDR3 length: 11 amino acids. Between the trimmed V and J ends, which lost 5 bases and 4 bases, there was a span of 3 bases. CDR3: CASSTYNEQFF. For the CDR3, the DNA is TGTGCCAGCAGCACTTACAATGAGCAGTTCTTC. The entire variable domain, with the rest obtained from reference TRBV7-9 and TRBJ2-1, is as follows: DTGVSQNPRHKITKRGQNVTFRCDPISEHNRLYWYRQTLGQGPEFLTYFQNEAQLEKSRLLSDRFSAERPKGSFSTLEIQRTEQGDSAMYLCASSTYNEQFFGPGTRLTVL.

The chain is built from TRBV5-1 and TRBJ2-7; D is ambiguous. Per germline, CDR1 SGHRS and CDR2 YFSETQ. This CDR3 has 12 amino acids. Trimming removed 4 bases from V and 5 bases from J, with 10 bases in between. DNA of the CDR3: TGCGCCAGCAGCGAAAGACTCGACGAGCAGTACTTC. Its protein product is CASSERLDEQYF. The variable domain in full, completed from reference TRBV5-1 and TRBJ2-7, reads KAGVTQTPRYLIKTRGQQVTLSCSPISGHRSVSWYQQTPGQGLQFLFEYFSETQRNKGNFPGRFSGRQFSNSRSEMNVSTLELGDSALYLCASSERLDEQYFGPGTRLTVT.

This sequence joins TRBV7-2 and TRBJ2-1, with a weak D call TRBD2 (6 bases). The CDR3 extends over 15 amino acids. Germline values: CDR1 SGHTA, CDR2 FQGNSA. Between the trimmed V and J ends, which lost 0 bases and 3 bases, there was a span of 9 bases. The CDR3 bases are TGTGCCAGCAGCTTAGCGCCGCGGGACTACAATGAGCAGTTCTTC. This sequence encodes CASSLAPRDYNEQFF.

CDR3 amino acids: CASSLRWDTEAFF. Written as DNA, the CDR3 is TGTGCCAGCAGTTTGAGGTGGGACACTGAAGCTTTCTTT. The chain carries TRBV2 and TRBJ1-1; D gene uncertain. With 5 bases removed from V and 3 bases from J, the gap between germline ends came to 10 bases. The CDR3 has 13 amino acids. The germline V gene has CDR1 SNHLY and CDR2 FYNNEI.

This clone was observed a single time. The V and J genes are TRBV7-2 and TRBJ2-7; D may be TRBD2 (5 bases). The CDR3 is 15 amino acids. V was trimmed by 0 bases and J by 7 bases, leaving 16 bases between them. CDR1 is SGHTA, CDR2 FQGNSA, per germline. This CDR3 is CASSLAGLPVGEQYF. The CDR3 DNA reads as TGTGCCAGCAGCTTAGCTGGACTGCCGGTGGGGGAGCAGTACTTC.

The chain joins TRBV7-3 to TRBJ2-3; 7 nucleotides agree with TRBD1. The CDR3 length is 15 residues. CDR1 is SGHTA and CDR2 is FQGTGA in the germline V gene. J lost 4 bases, V lost 5 bases, and 9 bases had no gene match. In nucleotides, the CDR3 is TGTGCCAGCAGCGCTCAGCAGGGGGAAGCAGATACGCAGTATTTT. It encodes CASSAQQGEADTQYF.

This chain links TRBV28 with TRBJ1-2; no firm D call. The V gene lost 4 bases and the J gene lost 5 bases, with 14 bases spanning the gap. Germline V lookup: CDR1 MDHEN, CDR2 SYDVKM. The CDR3 consists of 14 residues. CDR3 amino acids: CASSYNRGLYGYTF. The CDR3 DNA is TGTGCCAGCAGTTACAACCGTGGTCTGTATGGCTACACCTTC.

The rearrangement joins TRBV7-8 to TRBJ1-4, with TRBD1 identical over 11 bases. The V segment lost 0 bases and the J segment 5 bases; nucleotides outside the gene matches: 5. The germline V gene encodes CDR1 SGHVS and CDR2 FQNEAQ. The CDR3 consists of 17 residues. The CDR3 region is CASSLARGDRGNEKLFF. CDR3 sequence (DNA): TGTGCCAGCAGCTTAGCGCGGGGGGACAGGGGGAATGAAAAACTGTTTTTT.

This sequence joins TRBV30 and TRBJ2-3; 8 bases are a match to TRBD2. Trimming at V came to 1 base and at J to 5 bases, leaving 8 bases not matched to a gene. The CDR3 length is 15 residues. Looked up from germline, CDR1 is GTSNPN and CDR2 is SVGIG (reference sequence). As DNA, the CDR3 is TGTGCCTGGAGTGGGGGAGCGGGAGCAGGAGATACGCAGTATTTT. Translation: CAWSGGAGAGDTQYF.

This chain uses TRBV11-2 with TRBJ2-1; 12 nucleotides agree with TRBD1. The CDR3 consists of 15 residues. Germline CDR1 SGHAT, CDR2 FQNNGV. Germline trimming cut 5 bases from V and 9 bases from J; bases unmatched to any gene: 8. CDR3 region: CASSPAGTGGGEQFF. The CDR3 DNA sequence: TGTGCCAGCAGCCCAGCCGGGACAGGGGGCGGTGAGCAGTTCTTC. The entire variable domain, with the rest obtained from reference TRBV11-2 and TRBJ2-1, is as follows: EAGVAQSPRYKIIEKRQSVAFWCNPISGHATLYWYQQILGQGPKLLIQFQNNGVVDDSQLPKDRFSAERLKGVDSTLKIQPAKLEDSAVYLCASSPAGTGGGEQFFGPGTRLTVL.

V is TRBV19 and J is TRBJ2-7; 9 nucleotides agree with TRBD1. Losses at the gene ends were 2 bases for V and 4 bases for J; bases not matched to a gene: 6. The germline V gene encodes CDR1 LNHDA and CDR2 SQIVND (reference sequence). This CDR3 is 15 amino acids long. DNA for the CDR3: TGTGCCAGTAGTATAACCGGGACAGGGCTTTACGAGCAGTACTTC. Translating gives CASSITGTGLYEQYF.